This T cell receptor beta chain was found in a study of post-analysis software for immune sequencing data. Study in general: Relapsing-remitting, secondary progressive and progressive-relapsing multiple sclerosis courses were included.

The CDR3 runs 14 residues. Trimming left V 5 bases short and J 12 bases short, with 20 bases between. Prepared TCR beta cDNA libraries contained unique molecular identifiers. Via MiXCR, TCRdb re-called the PCR reads, giving one row per CDR3 protein. The sample yields some 890,000 distinct CDR3 sequences, under 70% seen once. General study findings and limits: The study found TRBV5-6, TRBV5-1 and TRBV20-1 among five TRBV segments more frequent in patients than controls. Clustering by F measure revealed strong co-clustering among samples prepared together in one batch.

With respect to this clonotype: Its antigen is not identified.

Sequencing input: blood. This clonotype was obtained from a girl under 18 with multiple sclerosis. The chain uses TRBV12-3 or TRBV12-4 and TRBJ2-1; D not certain. The CDR3 DNA reads TGTGCCAGCAGTATAGGACCCGGTACTGTAGCGCAGTTCTTC. It is translated as CASSIGPGTVAQFF.